A selection of T cell receptor beta chains follows, all from one sample in a study of PD-L1 blockade in urothelial cancer. Only in-frame clones appear in the TCRdb table, and some are missing; sequencing was by immunoSEQ multiplex PCR. This sample carries 90,000 to 100,000 clones, nearly 90% of them seen once, and the ten largest clones take around 1.6%. The sample was PBMCs, taken around atezolizumab (anti-PD-L1) treatment. All receptors come from a man between 60 and 70 years old with urothelial cancer. Each CDR3 is given with its conserved first and last residue. The order of the fields is CDR3 length, J gene, D gene, V gene, clone size, CDR3 DNA, CDR3 protein. The D gene is left open where the match is weak. For some rows the clone size is stated as once, few or many, or as a class when expanded; others skip it.

cdr3_length: 14; j_call: TRBJ2-1; d_call: TRBD1; v_call: TRBV7-2; clone_size: once; cdr3_nt: TGTGCCAGCAGCTTCGGGACAGGGAACAATGAGCAGTTCTTC; cdr3_aa: CASSFGTGNNEQFF
cdr3_length: 15; j_call: TRBJ2-7; d_call: .; v_call: TRBV4-1; clone_size: .; cdr3_nt: TGCGCCAGCAGCCAAGTCCCGACGGGAAGGTACGAGCAGTACTTC; cdr3_aa: CASSQVPTGRYEQYF
cdr3_length: 15; j_call: TRBJ1-2; d_call: .; v_call: TRBV27; clone_size: .; cdr3_nt: TGTGCCAGCAGTTTAATCTTTGGGGCAGGGGCTGGCTACACCTTC; cdr3_aa: CASSLIFGAGAGYTF
cdr3_length: 14; j_call: TRBJ2-5; d_call: TRBD1; v_call: TRBV6-1; clone_size: .; cdr3_nt: TGTGCCAGCAGTACCGACAGGGTGGCAGAGACCCAGTACTTC; cdr3_aa: CASSTDRVAETQYF
cdr3_length: 19; j_call: TRBJ2-2; d_call: .; v_call: TRBV28; clone_size: .; cdr3_nt: TGTGCCAGCAGTTCGTCAACATCGGACGGGAAACTTCACACCGGGGAGCTGTTTTTT; cdr3_aa: CASSSSTSDGKLHTGELFF
cdr3_length: 14; j_call: TRBJ1-1; d_call: .; v_call: TRBV19; clone_size: .; cdr3_nt: TGTGCCAGTAGTACACAGTGGTCTTACACTGAAGCTTTCTTT; cdr3_aa: CASSTQWSYTEAFF
cdr3_length: 16; j_call: TRBJ2-7; d_call: .; v_call: TRBV11-2; clone_size: .; cdr3_nt: TGTGCCAGCAGCTTAGGAGGGGGTTCGACCGGCTACGAGCAGTACTTC; cdr3_aa: CASSLGGGSTGYEQYF
cdr3_length: 15; j_call: TRBJ1-4; d_call: TRBD1; v_call: TRBV7-9; clone_size: .; cdr3_nt: TGTGCCAGCAGCGGACGACAGGGCGGAGATGAAAAACTGTTTTTT; cdr3_aa: CASSGRQGGDEKLFF
cdr3_length: 14; j_call: TRBJ2-2; d_call: TRBD1; v_call: TRBV11-2; clone_size: .; cdr3_nt: TGTGCCAGCAGCGCCTACAGGGGCACCGGGGAGCTGTTTTTT; cdr3_aa: CASSAYRGTGELFF
cdr3_length: 14; j_call: TRBJ2-7; d_call: TRBD1; v_call: TRBV7-6; clone_size: .; cdr3_nt: TGTGCCAGCAGCTCACGACAGGGTGCCTACGAGCAGTACTTC; cdr3_aa: CASSSRQGAYEQYF
cdr3_length: 12; j_call: TRBJ2-7; d_call: TRBD2; v_call: TRBV2; clone_size: .; cdr3_nt: TGTGCCAGCAGTCCGGGAGGGGGCGAGCAGTACTTC; cdr3_aa: CASSPGGGEQYF
cdr3_length: 14; j_call: TRBJ1-1; d_call: TRBD1; v_call: TRBV5-4; clone_size: .; cdr3_nt: TGTGCCAGCAGCAAGGGACAGGGTATGTTTGAAGCTTTCTTT; cdr3_aa: CASSKGQGMFEAFF
cdr3_length: 13; j_call: TRBJ1-2; d_call: TRBD1; v_call: TRBV5-1; clone_size: once; cdr3_nt: TGCGCCAGCAGCTTAGACAGGGGGCATGGCTACACCTTC; cdr3_aa: CASSLDRGHGYTF
cdr3_length: 17; j_call: TRBJ2-1; d_call: TRBD1; v_call: TRBV27; clone_size: .; cdr3_nt: TGTGCCAGCAGCCCCACTCCTGACAGGGGAAAGGGCACAGAGCAGTTCTTC; cdr3_aa: CASSPTPDRGKGTEQFF
cdr3_length: 14; j_call: TRBJ2-1; d_call: .; v_call: TRBV11-2; clone_size: .; cdr3_nt: TGTGCCAGCAGGCAAGTTAGAGGAAACAATGAGCAGTTCTTC; cdr3_aa: CASRQVRGNNEQFF
cdr3_length: 15; j_call: TRBJ2-7; d_call: .; v_call: TRBV4-1; clone_size: .; cdr3_nt: TGCGCCAGCAGCCGCGCCGGGGAGTCGGCCTACGAGCAGTACTTC; cdr3_aa: CASSRAGESAYEQYF